This TCR beta chain was identified during a study of blood T cell repertoires in COVID-19. Study-wide background: Researchers got acute and convalescent COVID-19 samples from the United States, Italy and Spain. T cells, B-cell-depleted T cells, or PBMCs supplied cDNA or gDNA.

This CDR3 contains 14 residues. V was cut by 7 bases and J by 4 bases, with 16 bases left in between. Germline CDR1 is SGHVS and CDR2 is FNYEAQ. Original processing notes: Estimates of nucleated cell counts were drawn from the amplification of reference gene primers. Sequencing was performed with immunoSEQ multiplex PCR; in TCRdb, only in-frame clones are kept and a portion is missing. That table furnishes V, J and clone size, whereas the DNA furnished D and trimming. The repertoire holds around 140,000 clones, with roughly 73% as singletons. The receptor comes from a woman between 50 and 59 years old with active or convalescent COVID-19. The sequenced material came from peripheral blood. This chain joins TRBV7-6 and TRBJ1-1; TRBD1 might be the D (6 bases). This CDR3 is CASTIGGGSTEAFF. CDR3 sequence (DNA): TGTGCCAGCACCATAGGGGGGGGTAGCACTGAAGCTTTCTTT. The variable domain in full, with the rest retrieved from reference TRBV7-6 and TRBJ1-1, is GAGVSQSPRYKVTKRGQDVALRCDPISGHVSLYWYRQALGQGPEFLTYFNYEAQQDKSGLPNDRFSAERPEGSISTLTIQRTEQRDSAMYRCASTIGGGSTEAFFGQGTRLTVV.